These 29 T cell receptor beta chains share one sample of origin, sequenced in a study of blood T cell repertoires in COVID-19. Using immunoSEQ multiplex PCR, the repertoire was profiled, and TCRdb retains in-frame clones only, with some absent. Of approximately 88,000 clones detected, approximately 80% appear once; the ten largest clones hold less than 20%. The sample taken for sequencing was peripheral blood. Receptors originate from a woman of 80 years or more with acute or convalescent COVID-19.

This rearrangement joins TRBV19 to TRBJ2-3, with TRBD1 matching over 7 bases. CDR1 and CDR2 from the germline V gene are LNHDA and SQIVND (reference sequence). This CDR3 spans 16 amino acids. V lost 1 base to trimming and J lost 4 bases; unmatched junction nucleotides: 8. The DNA of the CDR3 is TGTGCCAGTAGTATAGGAGGGGGCCTGGGTGCAGATACGCAGTATTTT. Its translation: CASSIGGGLGADTQYF.

The V and J genes are TRBV21-1 and TRBJ2-1; TRBD2, the table's D call, lacks a check against the DNA. TRBV21-1 is flagged as a pseudogene. This CDR3 has 14 residues. CDR3 sequence: CASSPGLLYNEQFF. CDR3 sequence (DNA): TGTGCCAGCAGCCCGGGACTACTTTACAATGAGCAGTTCTTC.

The chain carries TRBV30 and TRBJ1-6; no clear D. Trimming pared 3 bases from V and 2 bases from J, leaving 8 bases between. CDR1 and CDR2 (germline): GTSNPN, SVGIG (reference sequence). There are 14 residues in the CDR3. The DNA of the CDR3 is TGTGCCTGGAGCCTGAGGCCCTATAATTCACCCCTCCACTTT. Translation: CAWSLRPYNSPLHF.

The chain has TRBV28 and TRBJ2-7, with TRBD2 matching over 13 bases. J was trimmed by 4 bases and V by 7 bases; bases with no gene match: 4. CDR1 MDHEN and CDR2 SYDVKM come from the germline V gene. The CDR3 runs to 14 residues. In DNA form, the CDR3 reads TGTGCCAGCAACGTACTAGCGGGAGGGTACGAGCAGTACTTC. Amino acids: CASNVLAGGYEQYF.

Here the CDR3 reads CSGDRGNYGYTF. The CDR3 DNA reads TGCAGCGGGGATAGGGGTAACTATGGCTACACCTTC. The gene calls are TRBV29-1 and TRBJ1-2; D is possibly TRBD1 (5 bases). This CDR3 region has 12 residues. Germline V gene lookup returns CDR1 SQVTM and CDR2 ANQGSEA. Trimming removed 7 bases from V and 1 base from J, with 10 bases in between. Using reference TRBV29-1 and TRBJ1-2 for the parts outside the CDR3, the full variable domain is SAVISQKPSRDICQRGTSLTIQCQVDSQVTMMFWYRQQPGQSLTLIATANQGSEATYESGFVIDKFPISRPNLTFSTLTVSNMSPEDSSIYLCSGDRGNYGYTFGSGTRLTVV.

The V gene is TRBV6-5, the J gene TRBJ2-1, with 7 bases identical to TRBD1. The CDR3 loop spans 15 amino acids. CDR1 and CDR2 (germline): MNHEY, SVGAGI. V lost 6 bases, J lost 8 bases, and 13 bases stayed unmatched. CDR3 nucleotides: TGTGCCAGCAGACGACAGGGATTGATGACGGATGAGCAGTTCTTC. It encodes CASRRQGLMTDEQFF.

The J gene is TRBJ1-5, the V gene TRBV3-1 (or the pseudogene TRBV3-2); TRBD1 is a possible D gene (5 bases). Germline assignment: CDR1 LGHDT and CDR2 YNNKEL (reference sequence). There are 15 residues in the CDR3. The V end lost 0 bases, the J end lost 6 bases, and 12 bases lay between the germline ends. This CDR3 reads CASSQDSRAGQPQHF. The CDR3 DNA reads TGTGCCAGCAGCCAAGATTCCAGGGCTGGTCAGCCCCAGCATTTT.

The J gene is TRBJ1-1, the V gene TRBV11-2, with a weak D call TRBD1 (6 bases). CDR1 is SGHAT and CDR2 is FQNNGV in the germline V gene. The V end lost 6 bases, the J end lost 3 bases, and 17 bases lay between the germline ends. This CDR3 comprises 15 residues. This CDR3 is CASSTRGGGDTEAFF. The CDR3 region has the DNA TGTGCCAGCAGTACACGCGGGGGGGGCGACACTGAAGCTTTCTTT.

CDR3 in amino acids: CASSLSGTLGEEQYF. The CDR3 nucleotides read TGTGCCAGCAGCTTGAGCGGGACCCTCGGGGAAGAGCAGTACTTC. The rearrangement joins TRBV5-5 to TRBJ2-7, with 7 bases matching TRBD2. The CDR3 sequence is 15 residues long. Germline assignment: CDR1 SGHKS and CDR2 YYEKEE (reference sequence). Germline trimming cut 1 base from V and 7 bases from J; bases unmatched to any gene: 11.

CDR3 residues: CASSPRGRANYGYTF. The CDR3 region has the DNA TGTGCCAGCAGCCCCCGTGGGCGAGCTAACTATGGCTACACCTTC. V usage is TRBV3-1 (or the pseudogene TRBV3-2) and J usage is TRBJ1-2; D gene ambiguous. CDR3 length equals 15 residues. V was trimmed by 4 bases and J by 0 bases, leaving 12 bases between them. CDR1 LGHDT and CDR2 YNNKEL come from the germline V gene (reference sequence).

V usage is TRBV10-3 and J usage is TRBJ2-7, with 9 positions matching TRBD1. Germline lookup yields CDR1 ENHRY and CDR2 SYGVKD. This CDR3 is 14 amino acids long. The trim removed 4 bases at V and 2 bases at J, leaving 3 bases unmatched. As DNA, the CDR3 is TGTGCCATCAGTGGGACAGGGGAGGCCTACGAGCAGTACTTC. It is translated as CAISGTGEAYEQYF.

The chain joins TRBV7-8 to TRBJ2-5; the D is unclear. Germline CDR1 is SGHVS and CDR2 is FQNEAQ. V was cut by 2 bases and J by 5 bases, with 6 bases left in between. The CDR3 is made up of 12 amino acids. The CDR3 reads CASSLFRETQYF. The CDR3 nucleotides are TGTGCCAGCAGCTTATTTCGGGAGACCCAGTACTTC.

This clone was observed a single time. The chain is built from TRBV7-9 and TRBJ2-1; D unclear. The germline CDR1 and CDR2 sequences are SEHNR and FQNEAQ (reference sequence). V lost 5 bases to trimming and J lost 0 bases, with 14 bases between them. The CDR3 is made up of 16 amino acids. CDR3 loop: CASSRALRFSYNEQFF. The DNA for the CDR3 is TGTGCCAGCAGCCGTGCGTTGCGGTTCTCCTACAATGAGCAGTTCTTC.

This chain connects TRBV5-1 to TRBJ2-1; 7 bases are shared with TRBD2. Germline assignment: CDR1 SGHRS and CDR2 YFSETQ. V trimming: 0 bases; J trimming: 9 bases; junction bases outside the gene matches: 9. The CDR3 runs to 15 residues. CDR3 sequence: CASSLVGGSISEQFF. The CDR3 nucleotides are TGCGCCAGCAGCTTGGTCGGCGGGAGCATAAGTGAGCAGTTCTTC.

This clone appeared a few times. CDR3: CASSFGQGVTGELFF. As DNA, the CDR3 is TGTGCCAGCAGCTTTGGACAGGGGGTGACCGGGGAGCTGTTTTTT. The V call is TRBV7-2, the J call TRBJ2-2, with 10 bases lining up with TRBD1. The CDR3 covers 15 residues. With 3 bases clipped from V and 5 bases from J, the junction kept 3 bases outside the gene matches. Germline assignment: CDR1 SGHTA and CDR2 FQGNSA. The full variable domain, in which reference TRBV7-2 and TRBJ2-2 provide the parts outside the CDR3, is GAGVSQSPSNKVTEKGKDVELRCDPISGHTALYWYRQSLGQGLEFLIYFQGNSAPDKSGLPSDRFSAERTGGSVSTLTIQRTQQEDSAVYLCASSFGQGVTGELFFGEGSRLTVL.

This chain links TRBV27 with TRBJ1-2, with unresolved D. The V and J ends lost 5 bases and 5 bases respectively, with 12 bases between them. Germline V CDR1 and CDR2: MNHEY, SMNVEV (reference sequence). This CDR3 is 13 amino acids long. The CDR3 is CASSRWSSYGYTF. In DNA form, the CDR3 reads TGTGCCAGCAGTAGGTGGAGCTCTTATGGCTACACCTTC.

This chain joins TRBV5-4 and TRBJ2-7, with TRBD2 matching over 10 bases. Germline CDR1 is SGHNT and CDR2 is YYREEE (reference sequence). V was clipped by 2 bases and J by 7 bases; unmatched bases: 9. This CDR3 has 15 residues. This CDR3 reads CASSFVSGRAREQYF. The CDR3 region has the DNA TGTGCCAGCAGCTTCGTGAGCGGGAGGGCCAGGGAGCAGTACTTC.

The V call is TRBV15, the J call TRBJ2-5, with 14 bases aligning to TRBD2. Germline V gives CDR1 LNHNV, CDR2 YYDKDF (reference sequence). Germline trimming cut 6 bases from V and 5 bases from J; bases unmatched to any gene: 5. The CDR3 is 15 amino acids. The CDR3 region is CATRTGTSGSETQYF. As DNA, the CDR3 is TGTGCCACCAGAACCGGGACTAGCGGGAGTGAGACCCAGTACTTC.

The CDR3 spells CASNLVGAGQETQYF. DNA for the CDR3: TGTGCCAGTAATCTAGTAGGCGCGGGTCAAGAGACCCAGTACTTC. This sequence joins TRBV19 and TRBJ2-5, with D perhaps TRBD2 (5 bases). This CDR3 has 15 amino acids. In germline, CDR1 is LNHDA, CDR2 SQIVND (reference sequence). Trimming removed 7 bases at V and 2 bases at J, with 17 bases between.

This clone was recorded once. The chain links TRBV4-1 to TRBJ2-3; maybe TRBD2 (5 bases). The CDR3 loop spans 15 amino acids. V lost 1 base and J 2 bases, leaving 10 bases between the germline ends. Germline lookup yields CDR1 MGHRA and CDR2 YSYEKL. CDR3: CASSQALAHTDTQYF. The CDR3 DNA follows: TGCGCCAGCAGCCAAGCGTTAGCGCACACAGATACGCAGTATTTT.

V usage is TRBV19 and J usage is TRBJ1-1, with D possibly matching TRBD1 (6 bases). This CDR3 has 16 residues. V was pared by 4 bases and J by 0 bases, with 15 bases between. The germline V gene encodes CDR1 LNHDA and CDR2 SQIVND (reference sequence). CDR3 region: CASSKLTGPLNTEAFF. DNA for the CDR3: TGTGCCAGTAGTAAATTGACAGGACCTCTGAACACTGAAGCTTTCTTT.

The chain uses TRBV28 and TRBJ1-5, with 11 bases matching TRBD1. Per the germline V gene, CDR1 is MDHEN and CDR2 is SYDVKM. Unmatched junction bases numbered 2, after V lost 5 bases and J lost 8 bases. The CDR3 has 13 residues. CDR3 in DNA: TGTGCCAGCAGTAGGGGACAGGGGGAGCCCCAGCATTTT. The encoded protein is CASSRGQGEPQHF.

This clone occurred once. DNA of the CDR3: TGTGCCAGCAGCCTACAGGGGCAAGAGACCCAGTACTTC. Its protein is CASSLQGQETQYF. This rearrangement joins TRBV7-9 to TRBJ2-5, with 7 bases identical to TRBD1. The V gene's germline CDR1 is SEHNR and CDR2 FQNEAQ (reference sequence). There are 13 residues in the CDR3. With V trimmed by 5 bases and J by 2 bases, 2 bases remained unmatched.

The gene calls are TRBV19 and TRBJ2-4, with D perhaps TRBD1 (5 bases). V lost 6 bases, J lost 8 bases, and 17 bases lay in between. The CDR3 is made up of 14 amino acids. The germline V gene encodes CDR1 LNHDA and CDR2 SQIVND (reference sequence). The CDR3 DNA sequence: TGTGCCAGTAGCTTTTTAATCAGGGATGACATTCAGTACTTC. Its protein product is CASSFLIRDDIQYF.

CDR3 loop: CASSHQGQGTGELFF. Written as DNA, the CDR3 is TGTGCCAGCTCTCACCAAGGACAGGGAACCGGGGAGCTGTTTTTT. This chain joins TRBV18 and TRBJ2-2; 8 bases line up with TRBD1. The CDR3 runs 15 residues. Trimming took 6 bases from V and 5 from J; bases not matched to a gene: 8. Germline CDR1 reads KGHSH; CDR2 reads LQKENI.

The chain carries TRBV5-4 and TRBJ2-5, with TRBD2 matching over 9 bases. Germline values: CDR1 SGHNT, CDR2 YYREEE (reference sequence). The CDR3 has 17 residues. Trimming removed 6 bases from V and 4 bases from J; junction bases left unmatched: 16. CDR3 amino acids: CASTPESPSGELETQYF. The CDR3 nucleotides read TGTGCCAGCACCCCAGAATCCCCTAGCGGGGAATTAGAGACCCAGTACTTC. The full variable domain, in which reference TRBV5-4 and TRBJ2-5 provide the parts outside the CDR3, is ETGVTQSPTHLIKTRGQQVTLRCSSQSGHNTVSWYQQALGQGPQFIFQYYREEENGRGNFPPRFSGLQFPNYSSELNVNALELDDSALYLCASTPESPSGELETQYFGPGTRLLVL.

The V gene is TRBV7-8, the J gene TRBJ2-3; the match to TRBD2 covers 10 bases. V was clipped by 2 bases and J by 0 bases; unmatched bases: 8. In germline, CDR1 is SGHVS, CDR2 FQNEAQ. The CDR3 extends over 18 amino acids. The CDR3 bases are TGTGCCAGCAGCTTACCCACAGGACTAGCGGCTAGCACAGATACGCAGTATTTT. This encodes CASSLPTGLAASTDTQYF.

The V call is TRBV29-1, the J call TRBJ2-7; 10 nucleotides match TRBD2. V was clipped by 7 bases and J by 3 bases; unmatched bases: 3. The germline gives CDR1 SQVTM, CDR2 ANQGSEA. The CDR3 runs 12 residues. The CDR3 is CSAASGSYEQYF. The CDR3 coding sequence is TGCAGCGCAGCTAGCGGGAGCTACGAGCAGTACTTC.

This clone has just a few counts. The CDR3 loop is CASSRTPAGVRGDTQYF. CDR3 sequence (DNA): TGTGCCAGCTCCAGAACCCCGGCCGGGGTCCGTGGAGATACGCAGTATTTT. The chain joins TRBV18 to TRBJ2-3; D might be TRBD2 (5 bases). The V end was cut by 6 bases, the J end by 5 bases, with 24 bases between. Germline assignment: CDR1 KGHSH and CDR2 LQKENI. This CDR3 spans 17 amino acids.